Included here is one TCR beta chain sequence, with context. Its antigen remains unidentified. By 5'RACE template switching, TCR cDNA was produced, with a universal primer site and UMIs added in the process. TCRdb re-called the 5' RACE reads through MiXCR, storing one row per CDR3 protein. The sample consists of 300,000 to 400,000 distinct CDR3 sequences, approximately 6% of them appearing once. The V gene's germline CDR1 is MNHNS and CDR2 SASEGT. The CDR3 has 13 amino acids. V lost 4 bases and J lost 4, with 10 bases in between. These data belong to a study of T cells after yellow fever vaccination. Study-level results: Post-booster repertoires contained most primary-vaccination clones again (roughly 96% CD4, roughly 91% CD8). Peak timing came faster in the weaker secondary response, day 5 versus 15.

This sequence was found in a man between 25 and 39 years old who received the YFV17D yellow fever vaccine. This chain connects TRBV6-1 to TRBJ1-2; the D is unclear. This material consisted of PBMCs, taken 5 days after the yellow fever booster vaccination. The CDR3 protein is CASSADWSYGYTF. CDR3 coding DNA: TGTGCCAGCAGTGCGGACTGGAGCTATGGCTACACCTTC.